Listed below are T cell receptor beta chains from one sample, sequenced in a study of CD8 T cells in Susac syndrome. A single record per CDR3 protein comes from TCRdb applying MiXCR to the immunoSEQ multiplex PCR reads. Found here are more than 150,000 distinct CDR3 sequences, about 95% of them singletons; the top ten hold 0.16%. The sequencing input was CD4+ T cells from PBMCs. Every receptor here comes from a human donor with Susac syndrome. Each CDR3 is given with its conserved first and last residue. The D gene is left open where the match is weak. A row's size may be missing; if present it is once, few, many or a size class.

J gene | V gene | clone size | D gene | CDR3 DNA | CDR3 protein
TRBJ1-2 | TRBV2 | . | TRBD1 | TGTGCCAGCGCCATGACAGGGTTTGGCTACACCTTC | CASAMTGFGYTF
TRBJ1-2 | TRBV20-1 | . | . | TGCAGTGTTTGGGACCTTGCCGATGGCTACACCTTC | CSVWDLADGYTF
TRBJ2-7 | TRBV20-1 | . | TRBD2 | TGCAGTGCTAGTAGGTCTAGCGGGGGGACCTCCTACGAGCAGTACTTC | CSASRSSGGTSYEQYF
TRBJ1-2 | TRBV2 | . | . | TGTGCCAGCAGTGAACGGGGGGTCTATGGCTACACCTTC | CASSERGVYGYTF
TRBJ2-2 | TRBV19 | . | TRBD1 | TGTGCCAGTCTCCGACAGGGGGGCACCGGGGAGCTGTTTTTT | CASLRQGGTGELFF
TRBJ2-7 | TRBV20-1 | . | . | TGCAGTGCTAGAGATCGAACTAGGACCACCTACGAGCAGTACTTC | CSARDRTRTTYEQYF
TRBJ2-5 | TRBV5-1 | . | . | TGCGCCAGCAGCAGTTCCGGGACACCTCAAGAGACCCAGTACTTC | CASSSSGTPQETQYF
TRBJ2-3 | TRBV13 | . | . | TGTGCCAGCGCCGCCGAAGATACGCAGTATTTT | CASAAEDTQYF
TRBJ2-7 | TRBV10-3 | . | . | TGTGCCATCGGGGTAGTCGAGCAGTACTTC | CAIGVVEQYF
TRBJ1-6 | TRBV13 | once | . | TGTGCCAGCAGCTTGACAGCGTATAATTCACCCCTCCACTTT | CASSLTAYNSPLHF